This T cell receptor beta chain was profiled in a study of T cell responses to AZD1222 COVID-19 vaccine (dated by TCRdb to the early 2020s). As for the study more broadly: TCR sequencing covered roughly 230 trial participants: 200 to 220 given two doses of AZD1222 and 26 given two doses of MenACWY control vaccine. Trial participants were enrolled by age into 18-55, 56-69 and 70-plus year subgroups, with 148, 28 and 57 TCR-sequenced participants respectively. Summary of the overall study and its limitations: Only five to seven AZD1222 recipients were SARS-CoV-2 seropositive at baseline, limiting conclusions about previously exposed vaccinees. Reportedly, close to half of the unique spike-specific TCRs recognized epitopes lying outside the regions that are mutated in the B.1.351 and B.1.1.7 variants. In the small 56-69-year group, the increase in depth fell short of significance, most likely because of low power. A significant rise in spike-specific TCR breadth and depth was observed after two AZD1222 doses relative to day 0 and relative to MenACWY recipients. Because no day 14 peak-response samples were available, the repertoires could be characterized only after the peak T cell response. Most participants were white British and females outnumbered males, and the authors suggested that clonal diversity may have been underestimated. CD4 TCRs associated with the vaccine covered the entire spike protein, and the dominant responses were in regions 160-218 and 743-854.

The CDR3 regions of human TCRbeta chains were analyzed by immunosequencing. The study's own analysis went as follows. TCRs in the repertoires were compared against a reference library of SARS-CoV-2-specific TCRs that had been generated with the MIRA antigen-specificity platform. Breadth was defined as the fraction of unique TCRs that were SARS-CoV-2-associated. Depth was defined as the fraction of total T cells that were SARS-CoV-2-associated. Using the MIRA data, each spike-specific TCR was assigned both to the spike region to which the TCR was reactive and to a CD4 or CD8 class. Log10-transformed breadth and depth values were compared by one-way ANOVA with Sidak's multiple comparisons tests. TCRdb re-hosts the immuneACCESS table, in-frame sequences only. Its copies lack some clones; in the studies checked, an unresolved V gene accounts for under half of them, and the cause for the rest is not known. That table is the source of V, J and clone size, and D and trimming were worked out from the DNA. The table for this sample lists 250,000 to 300,000 clones; 85% to 95% of them were counted only once. The ten largest make up roughly 0.6% of the sample.

The intended sense of this specimen's time point label: about 28 days (+/-7) after the second vaccine dose. AZD1222 recipients whose second dose came at about 4 weeks and those whose second dose came at about 12 weeks were combined into one group, since spike-specific TCR depth and breadth did not differ between the two schedules. Samples from vaccinated people were obtained from the UK trials COV001 and COV002, which included a single-blind randomized controlled phase 2/3 trial of AZD1222 (ChAdOx1 nCoV-19) in healthy adults. Trial participant PBMC samples were collected at day 0 and day 28 after the second dose for TCRbeta chain sequencing. Trimming at the junction amounts to 6 bases on V and 4 bases on J, and the germline ends lie 12 bases apart. CDR1 is given as MDHEN and CDR2 as SYDVKM, both from the germline V gene. There are 13 amino acids in the CDR3, from cysteine to phenylalanine inclusive. The only DNA kept is the CDR3, 39 bases in frame from the first base.

Worth noting for this clone: Its antigen is currently not known. Base qualities are not recorded, but no much larger clone differs from it by a single base.

The chain is made from TRBV28 and TRBJ1-2, with no reliable assignment of the D segment. The TCR comes from an adult who received the AZD1222 COVID-19 vaccine. This material consisted of peripheral blood, taken 28 days after the second AZD1222 dose. The DNA sequence is given as TGTGCCAGCAGGCTCGGAGGGTCCTATGGCTACACCTTC. It translates to CASRLGGSYGYTF.